A selection of T cell receptor beta chains follows, all from one sample in a study of beta chain features in type 1 diabetes. The repertoire was sequenced with immunoSEQ multiplex PCR; TCRdb's copy has only in-frame clones and lacks some. This table holds approximately 170,000 clones, just over 9% found once. The sequencing input was central memory CD4+ T cells from blood. The origin of the receptors is a woman under 30 in good health. Both conserved end residues are part of each CDR3. The D gene is left open where the match is weak.

v_call d_call cdr3_aa
TRBV12-5 NA CASGGAGVFNEQFF
TRBV6-5 TRBD1 CASSVGTVGNTIYF
TRBV23-1 TRBD2 CASRNSGSPGSYNEQFF
TRBV7-9 TRBD2 CASSLASGGFNEQFF
TRBV6-5 TRBD1 CASSRDRGQQETQYF
TRBV30 TRBD1 CAWSGETGVSPLHF
TRBV10-3 NA CAISDMSSTDTQYF
TRBV11-2 TRBD2 CASSLAGSGINEQFF
TRBV7-8 NA CASSQGGGVNTEAFF
TRBV30 TRBD2 CAWSLAGGPGEQFF
TRBV5-4 TRBD1 CASSDRDDRGETQYF
TRBV4-1 TRBD2 CASSQDPSGFTYEQYF
TRBV6-6 TRBD2 CASSQAGGYNEQFF
TRBV7-9 TRBD2 CASSLGAGDTGELFF
TRBV14 NA CASSQDNRGYTF
TRBV4-1 TRBD1 CASSQDSGTGGDYGYTF
TRBV9 NA CASSAGGSPLHF
TRBV5-4 NA CASSFVTEDTQYF
TRBV6-5 NA CASSGLNSPLHF
TRBV11-1 NA CASSLEGPGDGGYTF
TRBV5-1 NA CASSKTGTSTDTQYF
TRBV21-1 NA CASSTLGTSHYGYTF
TRBV7-9 NA CASSLQGDEAFF
TRBV5-1 TRBD2 CASSLGTSNEQFF
TRBV29-1 TRBD1 CSVRQGGDYGYTF
TRBV9 TRBD2 CASSVGLAVTETQYF
TRBV2 TRBD2 CASSPDQTGGYEQYF